This passage covers 4 T cell receptor beta chains from one sample sequenced in a study of blood T cell repertoires in COVID-19. Profiled with immunoSEQ multiplex PCR; TCRdb holds only in-frame clones, not every one. Among about 260,000 clones, approximately 92% were seen once, and the ten largest hold 2.5% to 3%. The specimen was peripheral blood. The receptors come from a person aged 18-29 years with COVID-19, enrolled during active disease.

The V call is TRBV19, the J call TRBJ2-2; TRBD2 matches at 7 bases. Germline CDR1 reads LNHDA; CDR2 reads SQIVND (reference sequence). This CDR3 comprises 16 residues. The V segment lost 5 bases and the J segment 0 bases; nucleotides outside the gene matches: 6. This chain's CDR3 is CASSESSGTNTGELFF. Written as DNA, the CDR3 is TGTGCCAGTAGTGAATCTAGCGGCACGAACACCGGGGAGCTGTTTTTT.

The V gene is TRBV7-9, the J gene TRBJ2-1, with 7 bases identical to TRBD2. The ends lost 4 bases at V and 8 bases at J; junction bases unmatched: 8. The CDR3 extends over 14 amino acids. Germline lookup yields CDR1 SEHNR and CDR2 FQNEAQ (reference sequence). The CDR3 here is CASSWDYVSDEQFF. CDR3 bases: TGTGCCAGCAGCTGGGACTACGTCAGTGATGAGCAGTTCTTC.

The chain has TRBV18 and TRBJ2-2; 9 nucleotides agree with TRBD2. CDR3 length: 16 amino acids. Germline CDR1 reads KGHSH; CDR2 reads LQKENI. The trim removed 0 bases at V and 3 bases at J, leaving 2 bases unmatched. The CDR3 DNA is TGTGCCAGCTCACCACCGGGACTAGCTGACACCGGGGAGCTGTTTTTT. It encodes CASSPPGLADTGELFF.

The chain employs TRBV5-6 and TRBJ2-3, with 9 bases that match TRBD1. Germline V gene data show CDR1 as SGHDT and CDR2 as YYEEEE. This CDR3 contains 16 residues. The trim removed 4 bases at V and 4 bases at J, leaving 10 bases unmatched. This CDR3 reads CASSGGTGMSADTQYF. Here the CDR3 DNA reads TGTGCCAGCAGCGGGGGGACAGGGATGTCGGCAGATACGCAGTATTTT.